This T cell receptor beta chain was observed in a study of T cell responses to AZD1222 COVID-19 vaccine. Study-level findings and limits: Targets within unmutated variant regions were reportedly found for nearly half of spike-specific TCRs.

Measured with immunoSEQ multiplex PCR; TCRdb has only the in-frame clones, and not every one. Of about 120,000 clones listed, around 93% are singletons. The J segment lost 5 bases and the V segment lost 3 bases, leaving 4 bases of the junction unmatched. Germline CDR1 MRHNA, CDR2 SNTAGT. The length of the CDR3 is 13 residues. Points on this clone: Its target is unknown.

The starting material was peripheral blood, obtained on day 0 of AZD1222 vaccination. This receptor was obtained from an adult in good health. The chain joins TRBV6-4 to TRBJ2-7; 7 positions match TRBD1. The CDR3 loop is CASSETGENEQYF. CDR3 coding DNA: TGTGCCAGCAGTGAAACAGGGGAGAACGAGCAGTACTTC.